The present T cell receptor beta chain was sequenced within a study of blood T cell repertoires in COVID-19. Sequencing was performed with immunoSEQ multiplex PCR; in TCRdb, only in-frame clones are kept and a portion is missing. The sample holds 130,000 to 150,000 clones, roughly 84% seen once. Germline V gene sequence: CDR1 SGHDN, CDR2 FVKESK. V was pared by 1 base and J by 4 bases, with 4 bases of the junction left unmatched. The CDR3 covers 17 residues. J is TRBJ2-2 and V is TRBV14; the match to TRBD2 covers 12 bases. Sequenced input: PBMCs or T cells enriched from blood (not recorded which). The receptor's source is a man in his forties with acute COVID-19. Here the CDR3 reads CASSQGWGLAGTGELFF. The CDR3 DNA sequence: TGTGCCAGCAGCCAAGGGTGGGGACTAGCGGGCACCGGGGAGCTGTTTTTT.